The clone carrying this T cell receptor (beta chain) was detected only a few times. Peripheral blood samples of around 9.5 milliliters were drawn from each donor. Then a second PCR, running about 7 to 11 cycles, was carried out with a sample-barcoded 5' primer and a J-beta primer mix. Sequencing yielded, for each sample, at least 2.5 million paired-end reads carrying CDR3. Each CDR3 protein is one row after TCRdb ran MiXCR on the 5' RACE reads. The sample lists 1.5 million or so distinct CDR3 sequences, approximately 43% occurring once. The data derive from a study of blood T cells in healthy people across ages. This CDR3 contains 17 residues. Germline-derived CDR1 and CDR2 are MGHRA and YSYEKL. J gave up 0 bases and V 1 base, and 3 bases lay outside the gene matches.

This sequence originates from a young woman in good health. The material sequenced was blood. V gene TRBV4-1 combines with J gene TRBJ2-1; 10 positions match TRBD2. The CDR3 is CASSQGTSGSSYNEQFF. The CDR3 DNA follows: TGCGCCAGCAGCCAAGGGACTAGCGGTAGCTCCTACAATGAGCAGTTCTTC.